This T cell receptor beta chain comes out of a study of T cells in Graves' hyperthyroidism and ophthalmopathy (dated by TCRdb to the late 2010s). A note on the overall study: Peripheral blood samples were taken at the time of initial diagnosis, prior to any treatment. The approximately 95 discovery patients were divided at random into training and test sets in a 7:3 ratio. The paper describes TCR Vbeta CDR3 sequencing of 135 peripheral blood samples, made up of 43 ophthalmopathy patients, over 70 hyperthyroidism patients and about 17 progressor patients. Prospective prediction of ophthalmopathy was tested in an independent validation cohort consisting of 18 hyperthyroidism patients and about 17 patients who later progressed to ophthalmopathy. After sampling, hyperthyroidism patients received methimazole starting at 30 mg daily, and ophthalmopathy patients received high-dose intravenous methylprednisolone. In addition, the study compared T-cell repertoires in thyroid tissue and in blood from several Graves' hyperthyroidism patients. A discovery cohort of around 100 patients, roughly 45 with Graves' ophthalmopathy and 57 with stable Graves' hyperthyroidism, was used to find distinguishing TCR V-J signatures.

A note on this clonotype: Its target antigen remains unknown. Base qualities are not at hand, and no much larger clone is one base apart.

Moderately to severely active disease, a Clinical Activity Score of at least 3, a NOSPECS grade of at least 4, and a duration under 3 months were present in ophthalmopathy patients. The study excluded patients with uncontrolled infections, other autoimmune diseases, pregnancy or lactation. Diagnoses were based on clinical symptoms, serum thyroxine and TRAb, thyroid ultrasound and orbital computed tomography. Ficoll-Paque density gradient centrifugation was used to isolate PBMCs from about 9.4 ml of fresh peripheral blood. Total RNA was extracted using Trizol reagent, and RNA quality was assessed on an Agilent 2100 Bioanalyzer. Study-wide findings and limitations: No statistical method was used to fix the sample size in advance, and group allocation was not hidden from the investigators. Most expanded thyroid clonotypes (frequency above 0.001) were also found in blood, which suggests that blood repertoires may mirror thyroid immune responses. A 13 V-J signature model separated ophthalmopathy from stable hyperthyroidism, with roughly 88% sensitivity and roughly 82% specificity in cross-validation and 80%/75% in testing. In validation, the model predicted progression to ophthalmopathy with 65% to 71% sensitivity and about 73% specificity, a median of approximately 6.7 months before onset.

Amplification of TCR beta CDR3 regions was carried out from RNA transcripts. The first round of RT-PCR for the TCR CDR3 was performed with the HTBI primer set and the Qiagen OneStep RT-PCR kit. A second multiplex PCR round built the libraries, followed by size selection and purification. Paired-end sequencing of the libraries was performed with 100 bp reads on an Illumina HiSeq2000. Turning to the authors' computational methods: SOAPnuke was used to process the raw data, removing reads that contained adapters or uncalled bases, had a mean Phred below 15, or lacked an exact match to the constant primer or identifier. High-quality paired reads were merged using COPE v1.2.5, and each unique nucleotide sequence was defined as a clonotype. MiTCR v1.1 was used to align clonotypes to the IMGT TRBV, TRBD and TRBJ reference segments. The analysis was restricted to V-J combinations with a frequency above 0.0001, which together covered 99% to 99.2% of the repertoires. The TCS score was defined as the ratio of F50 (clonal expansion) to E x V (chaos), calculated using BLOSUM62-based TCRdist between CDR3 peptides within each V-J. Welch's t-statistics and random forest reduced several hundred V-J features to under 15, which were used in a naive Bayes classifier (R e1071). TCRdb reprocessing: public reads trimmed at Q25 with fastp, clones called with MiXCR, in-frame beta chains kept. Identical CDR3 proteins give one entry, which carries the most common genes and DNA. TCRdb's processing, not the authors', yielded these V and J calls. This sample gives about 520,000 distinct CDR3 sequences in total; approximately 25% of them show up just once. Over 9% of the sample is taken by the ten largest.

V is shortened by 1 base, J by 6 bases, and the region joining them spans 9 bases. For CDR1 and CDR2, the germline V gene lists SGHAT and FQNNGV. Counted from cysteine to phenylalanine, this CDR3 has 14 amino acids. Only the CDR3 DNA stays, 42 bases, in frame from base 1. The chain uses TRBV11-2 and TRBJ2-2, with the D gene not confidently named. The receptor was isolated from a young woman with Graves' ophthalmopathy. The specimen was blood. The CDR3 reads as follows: CASSLVTGPGELFF. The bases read TGTGCCAGCAGCTTAGTCACCGGGCCCGGGGAGCTGTTTTTT.